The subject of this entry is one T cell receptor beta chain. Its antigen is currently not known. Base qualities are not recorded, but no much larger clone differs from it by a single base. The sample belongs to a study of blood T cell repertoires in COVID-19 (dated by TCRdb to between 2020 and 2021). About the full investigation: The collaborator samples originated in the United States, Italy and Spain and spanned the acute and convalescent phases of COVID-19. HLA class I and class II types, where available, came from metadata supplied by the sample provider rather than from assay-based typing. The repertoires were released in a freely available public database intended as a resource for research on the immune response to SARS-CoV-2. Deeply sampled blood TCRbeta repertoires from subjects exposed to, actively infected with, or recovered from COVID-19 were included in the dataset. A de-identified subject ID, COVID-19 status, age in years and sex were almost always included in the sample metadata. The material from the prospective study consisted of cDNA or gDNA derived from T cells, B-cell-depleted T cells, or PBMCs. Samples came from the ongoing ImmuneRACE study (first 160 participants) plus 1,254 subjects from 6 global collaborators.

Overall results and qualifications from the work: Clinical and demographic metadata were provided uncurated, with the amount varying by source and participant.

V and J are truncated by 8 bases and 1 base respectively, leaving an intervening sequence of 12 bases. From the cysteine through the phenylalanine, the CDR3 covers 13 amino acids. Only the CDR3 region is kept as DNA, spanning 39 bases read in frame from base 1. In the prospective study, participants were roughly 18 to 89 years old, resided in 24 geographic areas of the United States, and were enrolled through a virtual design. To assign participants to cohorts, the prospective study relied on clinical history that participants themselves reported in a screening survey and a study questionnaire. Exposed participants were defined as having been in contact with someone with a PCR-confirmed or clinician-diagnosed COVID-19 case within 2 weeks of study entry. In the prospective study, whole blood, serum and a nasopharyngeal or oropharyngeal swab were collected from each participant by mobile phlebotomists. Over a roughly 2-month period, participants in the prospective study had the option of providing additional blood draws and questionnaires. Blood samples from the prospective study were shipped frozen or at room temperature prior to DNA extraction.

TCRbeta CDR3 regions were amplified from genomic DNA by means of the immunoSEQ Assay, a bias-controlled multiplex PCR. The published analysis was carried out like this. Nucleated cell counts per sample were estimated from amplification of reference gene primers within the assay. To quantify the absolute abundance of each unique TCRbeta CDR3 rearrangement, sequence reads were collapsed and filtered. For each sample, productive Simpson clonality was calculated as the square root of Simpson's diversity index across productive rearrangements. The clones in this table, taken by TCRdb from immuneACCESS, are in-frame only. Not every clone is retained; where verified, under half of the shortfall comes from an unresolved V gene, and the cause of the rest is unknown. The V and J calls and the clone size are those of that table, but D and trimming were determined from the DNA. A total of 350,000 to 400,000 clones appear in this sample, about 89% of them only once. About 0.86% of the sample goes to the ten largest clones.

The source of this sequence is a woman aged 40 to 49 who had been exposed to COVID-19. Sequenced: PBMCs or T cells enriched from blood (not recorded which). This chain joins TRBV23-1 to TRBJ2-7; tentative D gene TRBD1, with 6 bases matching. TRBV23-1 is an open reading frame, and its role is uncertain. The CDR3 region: CASSKGQSYEQYF. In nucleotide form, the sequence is TGCGCCAGCTCTAAGGGACAATCCTACGAGCAGTACTTC.